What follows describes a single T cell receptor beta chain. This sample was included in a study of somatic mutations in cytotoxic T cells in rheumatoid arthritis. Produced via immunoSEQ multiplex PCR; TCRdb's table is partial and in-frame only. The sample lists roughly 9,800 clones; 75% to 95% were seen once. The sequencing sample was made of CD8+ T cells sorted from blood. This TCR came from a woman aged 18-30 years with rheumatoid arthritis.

CDR3 DNA: TGTGCCAGCAGCAGCTCCGCGGGGGTCTACGAGCAGTACTTC. This translates into CASSSSAGVYEQYF. This chain joins TRBV7-2 and TRBJ2-7; 7 bases are shared with TRBD2. Trimming removed 5 bases from V and 3 bases from J; junction bases left unmatched: 7. The germline V gene encodes CDR1 SGHTA and CDR2 FQGNSA. The CDR3 runs to 14 residues.